Below, 4 T cell receptor beta chains from the same sample are listed, as sequenced in a study of cytomegalovirus exposure and HLA in healthy donors. The PCR ran on 60 Vbeta and 13 Jbeta primers. The method was immunoSEQ multiplex PCR; TCRdb's version includes in-frame clones alone and lacks a portion of them. Here the sample spans over 100,000 clones, around 78% being singletons. The specimen was PBMCs. The receptors here all came from a woman aged 25-40 years in good health and CMV-seropositive.

The chain is built from TRBV7-8 and TRBJ2-7; D is ambiguous. Trimming stripped 5 bases from V and 2 bases from J, with 10 bases between. CDR1 and CDR2 (germline): SGHVS, FQNEAQ. CDR3 length: 13 amino acids. The CDR3 DNA reads as TGTGCCAGCAGCGCTACGGTACCCTACGAGCAGTACTTC. Its protein is CASSATVPYEQYF.

J is TRBJ1-4 and V is TRBV28, with a possible D match to TRBD1 (6 bases). Germline V lookup: CDR1 MDHEN, CDR2 SYDVKM. This CDR3 has 20 residues. Trimming shortened V by 0 bases and J by 0 bases, and 20 bases separated the two germline ends. The CDR3 DNA reads TGTGCCAGCAGTTTATGGATTCCCAGACAGGACATTTCAACTAATGAAAAACTGTTTTTT. It translates to CASSLWIPRQDISTNEKLFF.

J is TRBJ1-6 and V is TRBV19; no clear D. The V end was cut by 4 bases, the J end by 9 bases, with 16 bases between. Looked up from germline, CDR1 is LNHDA and CDR2 is SQIVND (reference sequence). The CDR3 consists of 15 residues. CDR3 bases: TGTGCCAGTAGTACGGAAACCGGCGGGCTTTCACCCCTCCACTTT. Translation: CASSTETGGLSPLHF.

This rearrangement joins TRBV6-1 to TRBJ2-5; no clear D gene. V dropped 10 bases and J dropped 5 bases, with 17 bases sitting between them. The germline gives CDR1 MNHNS, CDR2 SASEGT. This CDR3 is 13 amino acids long. CDR3 bases: TGTGCCACCCAAACCCGAGAGTCCGAGACCCAGTACTTC. As protein: CATQTRESETQYF.